This T cell receptor (beta chain) was recorded in a study of cytomegalovirus exposure and HLA in healthy donors (dated by TCRdb to about 2017). Notes on the research overall: An earlier analysis of several hundred of the donors reported approximately 300 Gb of sequence data and some 100 million unique TCR beta sequences from 150 million to 200 million T cells. Along with the roughly 670-subject first cohort, a separate validation cohort of over 90 different subjects was used. Rather than drawing on any new phenotypic data, the later analysis identified candidate immune exposures from TCR beta sequences and the way those sequences occurred across donors. The aim of the study was to test whether cataloging public T cell receptors could identify signatures of past pathogen exposure. Across some 400 genotyped donors of the cohort, an average of roughly 200,000 unique TCR beta nucleotide sequences per donor were sequenced, and approximately 17% of those sequences were non-productive. HLA typing included class I and class II loci at four-digit resolution. To predict cytomegalovirus infection status, the study brought together high-throughput TCR immunosequencing, statistical association of individual TCRs with disease status, and machine learning. In an earlier analysis of over 550 of the donors, high-throughput TCR beta sequencing was used to judge whether each TCR beta V gene segment behaved as functional or pseudogenic. In a later analysis, previously published TCR beta repertoires from fewer than 750 donors were re-analyzed and high-resolution HLA genotyping was added so that TCR occurrence patterns could be studied. Of the roughly 390 genotyped donors, approximately 81% were placed in the genetic ancestry cluster associated with self-reported Caucasian donors. An early release that covered fewer than 750 HLA-typed donors contained approximately 300 gigabases of sequencing data and tens of millions of unique TCR sequences. A later genetic analysis took genome-wide SNP genotypes for about three fifths of the 666 donors and used that subset as a discovery cohort. All discovery cohort repertoires had been generated on a single sequencing platform. A few DR-DQ haplotypes were treated as single units for association and clustering because of strong linkage in the cohort. The study used immunosequencing to profile the T cell repertoires of approximately 640 subjects and linked those repertoires to cytomegalovirus serostatus. Alongside the repertoire data, information on donor age, sex, ethnicity and CMV serostatus was compiled. The number of donors typed differed by locus, with 629-630 for A, B, C, DRB1 and DQB1, about 500 for DQA1, over 600 for DPA1, and about 450 for DPB1.

The cohort comprised several hundred healthy bone marrow donors. All cohort members were sampled while nominally healthy, although unrecorded immune exposures were likely present. The donor tested CMV seropositive and was one of the 289 seropositive cohort members. A peripheral blood sample was provided by each donor, and peripheral blood mononuclear cells were used for TCR beta sequencing. Genomic DNA was extracted from the blood cell samples with the Qiagen DNeasy Blood Extraction Kit. Overall study outcomes, separate from this receptor: In a later analysis, HLA-associated TCR beta chains were found to be more clonally expanded and to have lower generation probabilities than equally common non-associated chains. In a later analysis, around 17,000 TCR beta sequences were associated with specific HLA alleles at a false discovery rate of 0.05. A further reported finding was that TCR beta sequences accurately predicted the HLA-A and HLA-B alleles for most subjects in the first cohort. According to a later genetic analysis, donors in an Asian-associated ancestry cluster had fewer N-insertions in productive TCRs than the approximately 630-donor mean. Because counts were too low, 15 to 20 rarely observed V segments, including chromosome 9 orphons, were excluded from the earlier analysis of 587 of the donors. Three of the identified cytomegalovirus-associated TCR beta chains were confirmed in vitro to be specific for cytomegalovirus antigens. Across donors, most TCR sequences were observed very rarely, whereas some public TCRs were present in many individuals. A total of fewer than 200 TCR beta chains were listed by the study as associated with cytomegalovirus. A later analysis found that most CMV-associated TCR beta chains appeared HLA-restricted, with HLA associations seemingly driven largely by CMV exposure. Only TCR beta chains were sequenced in this cohort, and the absence of alpha or paired-chain data limited detectable features. According to the authors, the approach could potentially be generalized to other disease states and immunological phenotypes. Linkage disequilibrium might explain the correlated functional status among segregating V segments, but an unknown experimental factor could not be ruled out. The classifier was reported to diagnose cytomegalovirus status with high specificity and sensitivity in both the original and validation cohorts. For the cohort, immune exposure information was limited to CMV serostatus. Roughly uniform sequencing depth across donors was assumed in presence/absence analyses, although this assumption may not hold. When HLA alleles, especially DR and DQ, strongly co-occurred, TCR associations were difficult to assign to individual alleles. In a later analysis, TCR association rates were found to vary across HLA loci, with the most associated TCRs seen for DRB1 alleles and the fewest for HLA-C alleles. HLA typing was unavailable for some donors at each locus, so association tests used only the typed subset. A cluster of highly shared sequence variants was judged likely to represent a technical artifact of the sequencing pipeline. An earlier analysis of some 560 of the donors showed that most TCR beta V segments appeared in productive rearrangements either about 87% or about 30% of the time, which broadly matched IMGT annotations. In a later genetic analysis, a missense DCLRE1C variant was associated with V-gene and J-gene trimming of TCR beta chains, and the association was replicated in an independent cohort. In a later analysis, several top co-occurrence clusters were reported to appear linked to parvovirus B19, influenza, CMV and Epstein-Barr virus.

Turning to this clone: Its antigen remains undetermined. Per-base qualities were not stored, and no clone one base away is much larger. Within the sample, other DNA sequences also encode this same CDR3.

The library was obtained by the immunoSEQ multiplex PCR assay. For the multiplex PCR, a mixture combining 60 forward primers for TCR Vbeta segments and 13 reverse primers for TCR Jbeta segments was used. The CDR3 region of rearranged TCR beta genes was amplified from genomic DNA by a multiplex PCR assay. On the Illumina HiSeq System, the amplified TCR beta libraries were sequenced as 87-base-pair reads. The source study handled its data this way. Across the roughly 640 repertoires, a later analysis counted approximately 75 million unique TCR beta chains, some 11 million of which were shared by at least two donors. Raw reads were error-corrected and collapsed into unique sequences by a nearest-neighbor algorithm in which closely related sequences were merged to remove PCR and sequencing errors. Alignment of CDR3 sequences to IMGT reference sequences was used to assign V, D and J gene segments. For a sequence to be retained, a match of at least six nucleotides was required to both a V gene segment and a J gene segment. A rearrangement counted as productive if the CDR3 had no stop codons and remained in frame with V and J, and every other rearrangement counted as non-productive. CDR3 was defined by IMGT convention, running from the second conserved V-encoded cysteine to the conserved J-encoded phenylalanine. In an earlier analysis of just under 600 of the donors, sequences lacking an unambiguous match to a single V gene segment were excluded. An earlier analysis of several hundred of the donors called V segments functional above 56.7% productive rearrangements and segregating when the between-donor standard deviation exceeded 5%. A statistical classification framework was built for diagnosing cytomegalovirus status from the catalog of TCR beta chain sequences. In a later analysis, V and J genes were assigned by comparing TCR nucleotide sequences against IMGT/GENE-DB human TR gene sequences. In a later analysis, CDR3 sequences and most-parsimonious VDJ recombination scenarios were assigned using the TCRdist pipeline. In a later analysis, each TCR beta chain was defined by its CDR3 amino acid sequence together with its V-gene family, and reads lacking a unique V-gene family were excluded. As a way to deal with suspected cross-contamination and a sequencing artifact, a later analysis dropped nearly 600 nucleotide sequences that were highly shared and had low generation probability. For each public chain, a later analysis derived a clonal expansion index from normalized ranks of inferred template counts within each repertoire. Generation probabilities in a later analysis came from a VDJ recombination model fitted to out-of-frame rearrangements, and those results were checked against IGoR. Hypergeometric tests were used in a later analysis to score TCR-TCR, TCR-HLA and TCR-CMV co-occurrence, with a repertoire-size bias correction applied to the TCR pairs. False discovery rates were estimated in a later analysis by permuting HLA or CMV assignments 20 times. In a later analysis, co-occurring TCRs were grouped with DBSCAN, and TCRdist sequence similarity was added when clustering was performed within HLA-allele-positive subsets. Repertoires with fewer than 30,000 or more than 120,000 public chains were left out of co-occurrence clustering, as were about five repertoires with anomalous nucleotide sharing. TCRdb carries this immuneACCESS record with in-frame sequences only. Its versions omit some clonotypes, under half of them owing to an unresolved V gene in the studies checked, with the rest unexplained. That table gives V, J and clone size, and the DNA gave D and trimming. The sample table shows fewer than 250,000 clones, and roughly four fifths are seen once. Of the sample, roughly 10% is held by the ten largest clones.

This clonotype was obtained from a woman aged 50 to 60 in good health and CMV-seropositive. The sample was PBMCs.

The DNA sequence follows: TGCGCCAGCAGCTTGGGACAGAACACCGGGGAGCTGTTTTTT. It translates as CASSLGQNTGELFF. The rearrangement joined TRBV5-1 to TRBJ2-2, with the D gene not clear enough to name. V gives up 0 bases and J gives up 1 base, and the segment between their germline ends measures 4 bases. CDR1 SGHRS and CDR2 YFSETQ were looked up in the germline V gene. Including the terminal cysteine and phenylalanine, the CDR3 comprises 14 residues. CDR3 DNA only is kept here, 42 bases in frame from base 1.